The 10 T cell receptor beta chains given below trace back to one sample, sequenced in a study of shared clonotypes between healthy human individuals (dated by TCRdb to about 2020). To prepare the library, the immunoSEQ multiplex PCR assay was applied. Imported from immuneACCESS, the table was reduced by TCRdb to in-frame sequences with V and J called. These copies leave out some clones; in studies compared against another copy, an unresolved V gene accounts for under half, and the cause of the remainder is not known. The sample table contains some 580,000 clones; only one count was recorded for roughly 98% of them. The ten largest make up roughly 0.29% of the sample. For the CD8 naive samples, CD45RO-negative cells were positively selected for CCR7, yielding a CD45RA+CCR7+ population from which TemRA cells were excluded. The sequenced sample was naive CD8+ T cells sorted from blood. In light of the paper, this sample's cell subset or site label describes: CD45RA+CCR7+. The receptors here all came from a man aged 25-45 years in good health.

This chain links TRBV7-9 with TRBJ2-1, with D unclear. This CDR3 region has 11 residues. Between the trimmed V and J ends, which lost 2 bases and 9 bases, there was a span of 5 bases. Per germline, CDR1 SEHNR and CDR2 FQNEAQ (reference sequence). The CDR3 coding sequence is TGTGCCAGCAGCTTATCGTTTGAGCAGTTCTTC. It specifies CASSLSFEQFF.

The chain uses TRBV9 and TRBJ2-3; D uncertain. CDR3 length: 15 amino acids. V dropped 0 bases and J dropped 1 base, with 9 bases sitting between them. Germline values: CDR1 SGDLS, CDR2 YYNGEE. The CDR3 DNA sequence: TGTGCCAGCAGCGTAGTGGGCTCTGGCACAGATACGCAGTATTTT. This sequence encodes CASSVVGSGTDTQYF.

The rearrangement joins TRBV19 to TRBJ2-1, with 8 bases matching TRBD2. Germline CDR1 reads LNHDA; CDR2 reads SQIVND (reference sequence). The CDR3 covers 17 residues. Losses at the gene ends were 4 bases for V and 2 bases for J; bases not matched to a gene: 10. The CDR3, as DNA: TGTGCCAGTAGTACCCAAAGGACTAGCAGTACCTACAATGAGCAGTTCTTC. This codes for CASSTQRTSSTYNEQFF.

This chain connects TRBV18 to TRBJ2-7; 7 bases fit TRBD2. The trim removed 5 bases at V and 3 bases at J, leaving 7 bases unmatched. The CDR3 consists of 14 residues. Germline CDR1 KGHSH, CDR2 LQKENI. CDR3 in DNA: TGTGCCAGCTCATCCTCCGGGACTATCTACGAGCAGTACTTC. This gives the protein CASSSSGTIYEQYF.

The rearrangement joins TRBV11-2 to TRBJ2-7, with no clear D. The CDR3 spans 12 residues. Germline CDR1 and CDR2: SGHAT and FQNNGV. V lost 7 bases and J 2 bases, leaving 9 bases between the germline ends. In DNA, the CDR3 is TGTGCCAGCAACCCGAACCCCTACGAGCAGTACTTC. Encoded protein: CASNPNPYEQYF.

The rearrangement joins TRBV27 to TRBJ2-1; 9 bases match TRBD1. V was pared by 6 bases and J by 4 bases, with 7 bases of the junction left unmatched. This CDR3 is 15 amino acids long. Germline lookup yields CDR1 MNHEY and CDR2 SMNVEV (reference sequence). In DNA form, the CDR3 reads TGTGCCAGCAGATTCCGGGACAGGGCTTACAATGAGCAGTTCTTC. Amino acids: CASRFRDRAYNEQFF.

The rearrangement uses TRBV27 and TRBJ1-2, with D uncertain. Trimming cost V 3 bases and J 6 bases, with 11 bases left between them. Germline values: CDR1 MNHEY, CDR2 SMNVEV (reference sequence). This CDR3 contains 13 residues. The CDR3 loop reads CASSFAGSNGYTF. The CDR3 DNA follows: TGTGCCAGCAGTTTTGCGGGGTCCAATGGCTACACCTTC.

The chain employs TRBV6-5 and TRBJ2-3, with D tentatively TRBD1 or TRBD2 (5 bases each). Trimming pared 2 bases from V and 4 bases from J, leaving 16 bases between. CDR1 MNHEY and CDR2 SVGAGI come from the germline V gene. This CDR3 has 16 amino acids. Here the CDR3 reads CASSYNPGPPPDTQYF. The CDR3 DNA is TGTGCCAGCAGTTACAACCCGGGACCACCACCAGATACGCAGTATTTT.

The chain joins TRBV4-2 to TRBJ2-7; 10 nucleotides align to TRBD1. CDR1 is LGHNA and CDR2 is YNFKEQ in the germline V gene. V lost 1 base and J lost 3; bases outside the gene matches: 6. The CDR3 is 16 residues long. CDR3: CASSQGTGTGVYEQYF. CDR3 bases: TGTGCCAGCAGCCAAGGAACCGGGACAGGGGTCTACGAGCAGTACTTC.

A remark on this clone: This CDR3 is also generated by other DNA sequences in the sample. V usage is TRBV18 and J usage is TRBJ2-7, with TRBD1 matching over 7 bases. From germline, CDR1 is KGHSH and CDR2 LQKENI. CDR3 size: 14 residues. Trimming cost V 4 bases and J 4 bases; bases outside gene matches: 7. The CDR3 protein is CASSHRDRPYEQYF. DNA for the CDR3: TGTGCCAGCTCACACCGGGACAGACCATACGAGCAGTACTTC.